This T cell receptor (beta chain) was sequenced for a study of Graves' ophthalmopathy and Graves' hyperthyroidism. Trimming took off 6 bases at V and 1 base at J, with 10 bases between the two ends. In germline, CDR1 is MNHEY, CDR2 SMNVEV (reference sequence). The CDR3 totals 13 residues. For repertoire sequencing, the TCR beta CDR3 regions were amplified from RNA transcripts. HTBI primers were used in a first-round RT-PCR, which preceded a second-round multiplex PCR. TCRdb redid the calling of the multiplex PCR reads with MiXCR, one entry per CDR3 protein. The data hold 680,000 or so distinct CDR3 sequences, with 20% to 25% observed a single time.

The sample consisted of peripheral blood. This chain links TRBV27 with TRBJ2-7; D remains unclear. The sequence derives from a woman aged 18-30 years with stable Graves' hyperthyroidism. Some clones in this sample may be carry-over from other donors' samples. The CDR3 nucleotides are TGTGCCAGCAGCGACGAGGAGTCCTACGAGCAGTACTTC. Translating it yields CASSDEESYEQYF.